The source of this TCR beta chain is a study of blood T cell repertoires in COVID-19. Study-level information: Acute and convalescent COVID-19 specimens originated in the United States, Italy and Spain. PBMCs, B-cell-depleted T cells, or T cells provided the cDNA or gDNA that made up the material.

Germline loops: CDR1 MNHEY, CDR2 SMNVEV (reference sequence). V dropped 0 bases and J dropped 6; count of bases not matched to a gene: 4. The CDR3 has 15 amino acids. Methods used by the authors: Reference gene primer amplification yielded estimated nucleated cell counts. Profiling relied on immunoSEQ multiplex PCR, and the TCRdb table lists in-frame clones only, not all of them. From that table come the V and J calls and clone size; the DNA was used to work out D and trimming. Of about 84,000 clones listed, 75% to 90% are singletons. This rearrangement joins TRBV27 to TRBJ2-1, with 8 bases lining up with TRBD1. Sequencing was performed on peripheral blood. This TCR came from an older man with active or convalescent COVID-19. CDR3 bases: TGTGCCAGCAGTTTATCTAGGACAGGGCTCAATGAGCAGTTCTTC. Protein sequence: CASSLSRTGLNEQFF.